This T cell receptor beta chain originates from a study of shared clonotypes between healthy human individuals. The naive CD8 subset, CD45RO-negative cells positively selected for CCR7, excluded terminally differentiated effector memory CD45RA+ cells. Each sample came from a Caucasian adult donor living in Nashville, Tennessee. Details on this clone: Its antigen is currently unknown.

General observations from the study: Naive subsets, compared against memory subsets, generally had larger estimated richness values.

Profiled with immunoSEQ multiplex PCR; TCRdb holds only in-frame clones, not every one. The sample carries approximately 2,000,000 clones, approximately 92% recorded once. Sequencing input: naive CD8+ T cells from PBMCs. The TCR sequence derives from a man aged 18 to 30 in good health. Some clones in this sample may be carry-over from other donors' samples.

This CDR3 reads CASSMRGTVYSGANVLTF. The CDR3 bases are TGTGCCAGTAGTATGAGGGGGACAGTTTACTCTGGGGCCAACGTCCTGACTTTC. The chain combines TRBV19 with TRBJ2-6, with 7 positions matching TRBD1. CDR3 length: 18 amino acids. J lost 0 bases, V lost 3 bases, and 8 bases had no gene match. In germline, CDR1 is LNHDA, CDR2 SQIVND (reference sequence).